This TCR beta chain was profiled in a study of cytomegalovirus exposure and HLA in healthy donors. Study outcomes and limitations: Association of a missense DCLRE1C variant with TCR beta V- and J-gene trimming was reported in a later analysis. Later analysis placed DRB1 highest and HLA-C lowest in TCR association rates, which differed by HLA locus.

Trimming took off 3 bases at V and 0 bases at J, with 14 bases between the two ends. From germline, CDR1 is KGHSH and CDR2 LQKENI. The CDR3 has 16 residues. In the case of this clone: The antigen remains undetermined.

13 Jbeta primers and 60 Vbeta primers were used for the PCR. Profiling relied on immunoSEQ multiplex PCR, and the TCRdb table lists in-frame clones only, not all of them. The clone table shows around 75,000 clones, with the ten largest holding 0.83%. The chain employs TRBV18 and TRBJ1-1; D is unclear. This receptor was obtained from a boy between 10 and 17 years old in good health and CMV-seronegative. Sample: PBMCs. This CDR3 reads CASSPPWRNMNTEAFF. The CDR3 DNA sequence: TGTGCCAGCTCACCCCCGTGGAGGAACATGAACACTGAAGCTTTCTTT.